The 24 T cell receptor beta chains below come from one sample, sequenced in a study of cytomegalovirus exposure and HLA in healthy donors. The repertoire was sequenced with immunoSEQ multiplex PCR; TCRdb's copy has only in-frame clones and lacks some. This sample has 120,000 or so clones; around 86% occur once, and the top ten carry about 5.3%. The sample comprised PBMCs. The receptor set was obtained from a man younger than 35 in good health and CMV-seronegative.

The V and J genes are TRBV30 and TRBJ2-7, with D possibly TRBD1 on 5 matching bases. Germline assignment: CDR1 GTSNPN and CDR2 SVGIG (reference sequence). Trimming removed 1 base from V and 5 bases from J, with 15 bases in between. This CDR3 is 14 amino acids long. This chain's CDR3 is CAWSAGRAANEQYF. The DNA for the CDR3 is TGTGCCTGGAGTGCCGGCAGGGCGGCCAACGAGCAGTACTTC.

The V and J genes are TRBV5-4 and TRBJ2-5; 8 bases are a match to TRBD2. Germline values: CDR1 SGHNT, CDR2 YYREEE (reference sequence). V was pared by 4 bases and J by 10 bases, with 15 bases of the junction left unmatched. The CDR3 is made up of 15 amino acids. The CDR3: CASSPWTSKEGDQYF. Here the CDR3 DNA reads TGTGCCAGCAGCCCATGGACTAGCAAAGAAGGAGACCAGTACTTC.

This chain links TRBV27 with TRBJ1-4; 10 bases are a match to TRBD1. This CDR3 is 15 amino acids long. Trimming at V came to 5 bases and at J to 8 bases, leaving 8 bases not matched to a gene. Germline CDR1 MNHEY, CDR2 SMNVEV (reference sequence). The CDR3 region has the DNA TGTGCCAGCAGTAGAAGGGACAGGGGTAGCGAAAAACTGTTTTTT. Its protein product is CASSRRDRGSEKLFF.

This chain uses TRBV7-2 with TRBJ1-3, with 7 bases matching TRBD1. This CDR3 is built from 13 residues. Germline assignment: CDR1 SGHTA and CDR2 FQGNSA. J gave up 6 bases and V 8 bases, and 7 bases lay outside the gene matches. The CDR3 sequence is CASGLDRENTIYF. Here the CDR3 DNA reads TGTGCCAGCGGACTTGACAGGGAAAACACCATATATTTT.

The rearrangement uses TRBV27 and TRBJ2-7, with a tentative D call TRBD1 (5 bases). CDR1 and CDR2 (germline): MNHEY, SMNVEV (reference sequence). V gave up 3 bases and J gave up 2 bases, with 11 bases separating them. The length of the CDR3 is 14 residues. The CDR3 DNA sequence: TGTGCCAGCAGTTTTCTGACGGACACCTACGAGCAGTACTTC. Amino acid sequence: CASSFLTDTYEQYF.

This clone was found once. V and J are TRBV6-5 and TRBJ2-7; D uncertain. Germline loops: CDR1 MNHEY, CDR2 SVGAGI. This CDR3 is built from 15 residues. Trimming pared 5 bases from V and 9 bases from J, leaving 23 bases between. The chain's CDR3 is CASSHKNRYVNGQYF. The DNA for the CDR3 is TGTGCCAGCAGTCATAAGAACCGCTATGTCAATGGGCAGTACTTC.

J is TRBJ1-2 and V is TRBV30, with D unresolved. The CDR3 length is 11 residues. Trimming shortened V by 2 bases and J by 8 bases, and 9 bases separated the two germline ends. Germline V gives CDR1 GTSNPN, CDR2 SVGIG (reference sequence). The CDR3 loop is CAWSPGRGYTF. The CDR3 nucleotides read TGTGCCTGGAGTCCGGGTAGGGGCTACACCTTC.

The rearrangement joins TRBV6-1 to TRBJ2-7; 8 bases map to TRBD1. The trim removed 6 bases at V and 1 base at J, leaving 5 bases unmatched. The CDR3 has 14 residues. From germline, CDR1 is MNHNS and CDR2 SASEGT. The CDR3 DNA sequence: TGTGCCAGCAGGGGGACAGGAGTTTCCTACGAGCAGTACTTC. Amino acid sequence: CASRGTGVSYEQYF.

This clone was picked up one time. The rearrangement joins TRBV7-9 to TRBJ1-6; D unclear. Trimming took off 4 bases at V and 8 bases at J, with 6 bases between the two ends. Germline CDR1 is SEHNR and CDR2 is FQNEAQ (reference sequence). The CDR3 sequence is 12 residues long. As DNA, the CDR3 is TGTGCCAGCAGCTCGTCTGATTCACCCCTCCACTTT. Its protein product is CASSSSDSPLHF.

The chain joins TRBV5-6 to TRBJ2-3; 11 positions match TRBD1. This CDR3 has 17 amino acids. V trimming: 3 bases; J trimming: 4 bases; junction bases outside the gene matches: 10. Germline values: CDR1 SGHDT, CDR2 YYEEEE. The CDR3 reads CASSWDRGSPGADTQYF. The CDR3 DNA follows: TGTGCCAGCAGCTGGGACAGGGGGTCCCCGGGTGCAGATACGCAGTATTTT.

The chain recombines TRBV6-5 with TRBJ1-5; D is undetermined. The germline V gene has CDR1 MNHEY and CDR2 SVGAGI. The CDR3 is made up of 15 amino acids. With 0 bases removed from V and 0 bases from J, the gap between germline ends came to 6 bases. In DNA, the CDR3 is TGTGCCAGCAGTTACTCTGCCAGTAGCAATCAGCCCCAGCATTTT. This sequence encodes CASSYSASSNQPQHF.

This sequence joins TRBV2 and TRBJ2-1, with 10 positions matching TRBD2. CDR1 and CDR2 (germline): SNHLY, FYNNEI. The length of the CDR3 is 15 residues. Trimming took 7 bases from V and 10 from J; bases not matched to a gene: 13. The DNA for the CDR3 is TGTGCCAGCACCATCGCTAGCGGGGGAAATAGGGAGCAGTTCTTC. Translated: CASTIASGGNREQFF.

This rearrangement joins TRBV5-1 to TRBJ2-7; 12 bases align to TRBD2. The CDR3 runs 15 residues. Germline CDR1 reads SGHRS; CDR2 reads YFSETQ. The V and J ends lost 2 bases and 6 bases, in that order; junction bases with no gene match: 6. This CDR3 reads CASSFLAGGLSEQYF. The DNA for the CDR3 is TGCGCCAGCAGCTTTCTAGCGGGAGGGCTAAGCGAGCAGTACTTC.

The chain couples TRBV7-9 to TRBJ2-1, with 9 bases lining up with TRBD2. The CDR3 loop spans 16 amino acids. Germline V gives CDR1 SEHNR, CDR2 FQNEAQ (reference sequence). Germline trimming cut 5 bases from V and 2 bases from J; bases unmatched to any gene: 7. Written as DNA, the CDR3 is TGTGCCAGCAGCCCCTTGCGGGAGGGCCCCTACAATGAGCAGTTCTTC. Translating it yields CASSPLREGPYNEQFF.

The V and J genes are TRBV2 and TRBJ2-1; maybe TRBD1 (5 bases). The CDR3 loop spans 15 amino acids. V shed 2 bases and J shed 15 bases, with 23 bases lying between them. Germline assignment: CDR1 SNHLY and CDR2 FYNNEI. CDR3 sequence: CASSERGLDSAAGFF. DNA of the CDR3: TGTGCCAGCAGTGAAAGGGGTCTAGATAGTGCGGCTGGGTTCTTC.

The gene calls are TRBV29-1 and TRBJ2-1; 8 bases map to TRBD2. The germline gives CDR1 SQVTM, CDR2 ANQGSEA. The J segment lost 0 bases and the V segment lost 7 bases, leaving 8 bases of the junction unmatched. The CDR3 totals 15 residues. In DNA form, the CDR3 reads TGCAGCGCCGGACTAGCCGACAGCTCCTACAATGAGCAGTTCTTC. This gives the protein CSAGLADSSYNEQFF.

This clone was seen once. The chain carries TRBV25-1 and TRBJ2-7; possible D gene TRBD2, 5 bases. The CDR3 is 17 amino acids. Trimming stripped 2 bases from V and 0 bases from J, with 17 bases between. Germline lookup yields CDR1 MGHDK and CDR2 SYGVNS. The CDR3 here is CASSEKIGLMSSYEQYF. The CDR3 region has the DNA TGTGCCAGCAGTGAAAAGATAGGACTGATGAGCTCCTACGAGCAGTACTTC.

Written as DNA, the CDR3 is TGTGCCAGCAGCGAACCGGGACAGGGTTCACATGCGAACACTGAAGCTTTCTTT. Translation gives CASSEPGQGSHANTEAFF. This sequence joins TRBV21-1 and TRBJ1-1; the listed D gene, TRBD1, was not tested against the DNA. TRBV21-1 is tagged as a pseudogene. The CDR3 has 18 amino acids.

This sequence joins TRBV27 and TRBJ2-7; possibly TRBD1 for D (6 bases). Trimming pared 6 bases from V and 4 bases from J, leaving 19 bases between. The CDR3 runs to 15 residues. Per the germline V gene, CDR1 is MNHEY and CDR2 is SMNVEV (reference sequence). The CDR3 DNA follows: TGTGCCAGCAGAAAGGAAAGGGGGATGGGATACGAGCAGTACTTC. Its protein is CASRKERGMGYEQYF.

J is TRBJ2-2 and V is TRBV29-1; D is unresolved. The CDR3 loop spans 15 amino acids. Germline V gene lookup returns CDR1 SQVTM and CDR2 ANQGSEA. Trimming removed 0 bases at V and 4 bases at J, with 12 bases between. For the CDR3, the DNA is TGCAGCGTTGAAGATCTTACTGGTGGCACCGGGGAGCTGTTTTTT. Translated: CSVEDLTGGTGELFF.

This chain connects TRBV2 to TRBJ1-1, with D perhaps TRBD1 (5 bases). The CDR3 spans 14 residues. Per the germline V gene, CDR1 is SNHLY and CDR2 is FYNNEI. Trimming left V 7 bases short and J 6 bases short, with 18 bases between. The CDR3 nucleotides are TGTGCCAGCACCGCTACTGTGAGGGACTCTGAAGCTTTCTTT. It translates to CASTATVRDSEAFF.

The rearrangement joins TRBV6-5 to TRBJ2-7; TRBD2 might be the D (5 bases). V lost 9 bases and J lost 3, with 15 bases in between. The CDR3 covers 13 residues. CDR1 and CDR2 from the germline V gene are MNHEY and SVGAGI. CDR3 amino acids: CASSGGSVYEQYF. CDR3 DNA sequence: TGTGCCAGTAGTGGCGGGTCCGTCTACGAGCAGTACTTC.

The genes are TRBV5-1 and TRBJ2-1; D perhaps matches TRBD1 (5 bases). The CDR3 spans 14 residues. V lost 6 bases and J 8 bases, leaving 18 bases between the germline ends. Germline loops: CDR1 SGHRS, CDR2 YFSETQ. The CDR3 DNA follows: TGCGCCAGCACGATTAGGTCAGGGCGCGATGAGCAGTTCTTC. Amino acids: CASTIRSGRDEQFF.

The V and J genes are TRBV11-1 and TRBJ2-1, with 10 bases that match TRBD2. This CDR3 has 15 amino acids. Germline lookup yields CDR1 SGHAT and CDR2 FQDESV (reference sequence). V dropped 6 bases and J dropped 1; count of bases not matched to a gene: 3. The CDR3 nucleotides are TGTGCCAGCAGGATAGCGGGAGGATCCTACAATGAGCAGTTCTTC. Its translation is CASRIAGGSYNEQFF.